Shown below are 15 T cell receptor beta chains from a single sample sequenced in a study of Graves' ophthalmopathy and Graves' hyperthyroidism. RNA transcripts were the source from which TCR beta CDR3 regions were amplified. First-round RT-PCR with HTBI primers preceded a second-round multiplex PCR. TCRdb re-called the multiplex PCR reads through MiXCR, storing one row per CDR3 protein. Among some 400,000 distinct CDR3 sequences listed, roughly 18% were seen once. What was sequenced was peripheral blood. The receptors were sampled from a woman aged 18 to 35 with Graves' ophthalmopathy.

This clonotype occurred many times. The chain couples TRBV12-3 or TRBV12-4 to TRBJ2-7, with unresolved D. Trimming took 3 bases from V and 1 from J, leaving 7 bases between them. The CDR3 length is 13 residues. CDR3 amino acids: CASSFSRSYEQYF. As DNA, the CDR3 is TGTGCCAGCAGTTTTAGTAGGTCCTACGAGCAGTACTTC.

V and J are TRBV7-2 and TRBJ2-5; 9 bases line up with TRBD2. Germline trimming cut 8 bases from V and 1 base from J; bases unmatched to any gene: 11. The CDR3 extends over 16 amino acids. Germline lookup yields CDR1 SGHTA and CDR2 FQGNSA. The CDR3 DNA reads TGTGCCAGCTGCAAGGGGGCGGGAGGGACCCAAGAGACCCAGTACTTC. As protein: CASCKGAGGTQETQYF.

This clonotype was detected ten times or more. The genes are TRBV6-4 and TRBJ2-6; D may correspond to TRBD1 or TRBD2 (6 bases each). V was clipped by 6 bases and J by 2 bases, with 17 bases between them. Germline loops: CDR1 MRHNA, CDR2 SNTAGT. The CDR3 is 17 amino acids. Written as DNA, the CDR3 is TGTGCCAGCAGCCCCAGGGGCGGGAAAACTGGGGCCAACGTCCTGACTTTC. Protein product: CASSPRGGKTGANVLTF.

This clonotype came up many times. V usage is TRBV30 and J usage is TRBJ1-1, with D perhaps TRBD1 (6 bases). The germline CDR1 and CDR2 sequences are GTSNPN and SVGIG (reference sequence). The V and J ends lost 3 bases and 4 bases respectively, with 15 bases between them. The length of the CDR3 is 14 residues. This chain's CDR3 is CAWRGATGPTEAFF. The CDR3 region has the DNA TGTGCCTGGAGGGGCGCGACAGGCCCCACTGAAGCTTTCTTT.

This clonotype was recorded many times. This rearrangement joins TRBV27 to TRBJ1-6, with TRBD1 identical over 8 bases. The CDR3 spans 14 residues. With 5 bases clipped from V and 12 bases from J, the junction kept 9 bases outside the gene matches. Germline CDR1 MNHEY, CDR2 SMNVEV (reference sequence). DNA for the CDR3: TGTGCCAGCAGTCGGACAGGGAGTACGTTACCCCTCCACTTT. This codes for CASSRTGSTLPLHF.

This clonotype has only a few counts. The chain employs TRBV3-1 and TRBJ1-1, with D unclear. The CDR3 is 14 residues long. V lost 6 bases to trimming and J lost 2 bases, with 13 bases between them. Germline V gene lookup returns CDR1 LGHDT and CDR2 YNNKEL (reference sequence). CDR3 nucleotide sequence: TGTGCCAGCAGGACTCCAGGAGAAAACACTGAAGCTTTCTTT. Its translation: CASRTPGENTEAFF.

At least ten counts were recorded for this clonotype. CDR3 sequence reads: CASSYGGATYEQYF. The CDR3 DNA reads TGTGCCAGCAGTTATGGCGGCGCGACCTACGAGCAGTACTTC. This chain uses TRBV12-3 or TRBV12-4 with TRBJ2-7; no firm D call. This CDR3 contains 14 residues. Between the trimmed V and J ends, which lost 4 bases and 2 bases, there was a span of 12 bases.

This clonotype was recorded many times. The genes are TRBV6-2 or TRBV6-3 and TRBJ2-5; 9 nucleotides line up with TRBD2. In germline, CDR1 is MNHEY, CDR2 SVGEGT. The CDR3 is made up of 16 amino acids. V gave up 2 bases and J gave up 7 bases; unmatched junction bases: 11. CDR3 protein: CASSYKGLANHLTQYF. The CDR3 nucleotides are TGTGCCAGCAGTTACAAAGGACTAGCGAACCACCTGACCCAGTACTTC.

This clonotype was picked up many times. V usage is TRBV12-3 or TRBV12-4 and J usage is TRBJ2-7, with 10 bases that match TRBD2. The junction had 5 bases not matched to a gene; V was cut back by 6 bases and J by 0 bases. This CDR3 contains 15 residues. The CDR3 spells CASSGLAETSYEQYF. CDR3 nucleotide sequence: TGTGCCAGCAGCGGACTAGCGGAAACCTCCTACGAGCAGTACTTC.

At least ten counts were recorded for this clonotype. The V and J genes are TRBV6-1 and TRBJ1-1; 9 bases fit TRBD1. This CDR3 spans 17 amino acids. CDR1 and CDR2 (germline): MNHNS, SASEGT. J lost 7 bases, V lost 0 bases, and 12 bases had no gene match. This CDR3 is CASSEARPGQGLGEAFF. The CDR3 nucleotides are TGTGCCAGCAGTGAAGCGCGCCCGGGACAGGGACTGGGTGAAGCTTTCTTT.

This clonotype was picked up a small number of times. The chain couples TRBV3-1 to TRBJ2-7; D uncertain. The CDR3 is made up of 16 amino acids. V dropped 0 bases and J dropped 2 bases, with 14 bases sitting between them. Looked up from germline, CDR1 is LGHDT and CDR2 is YNNKEL (reference sequence). For the CDR3, the DNA is TGTGCCAGCAGCCAAGAGAGTCTGCTGGATACCTACGAGCAGTACTTC. Encoded protein: CASSQESLLDTYEQYF.

This clonotype was picked up many times. The chain is built from TRBV19 and TRBJ2-7; D perhaps matches TRBD2 (5 bases). The germline V and J ends were trimmed by 5 bases and 5 bases, with 16 bases remaining between them. This CDR3 spans 14 amino acids. Germline V lookup: CDR1 LNHDA, CDR2 SQIVND (reference sequence). CDR3 in DNA: TGTGCCAGTAGTCTACGGGGTCTCCTGAACGAGCAGTACTTC. It encodes CASSLRGLLNEQYF. Looking up the rest from reference TRBV19 and TRBJ2-7 gives the full variable domain: DGGITQSPKYLFRKEGQNVTLSCEQNLNHDAMYWYRQDPGQGLRLIYYSQIVNDFQKGDIAEGYSVSREKKESFPLTVTSAQKNPTAFYLCASSLRGLLNEQYFGPGTRLTVT.

Many counts were recorded for this clonotype. The rearrangement uses TRBV5-1 and TRBJ1-5; no clear D gene. CDR3 size: 15 residues. The germline V and J ends were trimmed by 0 bases and 0 bases, with 7 bases remaining between them. CDR1 and CDR2 (germline): SGHRS, YFSETQ. The CDR3 nucleotides read TGCGCCAGCAGCTTGGACGGGAATAGCAATCAGCCCCAGCATTTT. It translates to CASSLDGNSNQPQHF.

This clonotype was detected ten times or more. The chain couples TRBV11-2 to TRBJ1-1; D is possibly TRBD1 (5 bases). Trimming removed 2 bases at V and 2 bases at J, with 9 bases between. This CDR3 is 14 amino acids long. Germline values: CDR1 SGHAT, CDR2 FQNNGV. CDR3 coding DNA: TGTGCCAGCAGCTTAAAACAGGCTAACACTGAAGCTTTCTTT. This encodes CASSLKQANTEAFF.

This chain uses TRBV6-1 with TRBJ1-2; tentatively, D is TRBD1 (5 bases). In germline, CDR1 is MNHNS, CDR2 SASEGT. The V and J ends lost 6 bases and 7 bases respectively, with 9 bases between them. There are 11 residues in the CDR3. The CDR3 nucleotides are TGTGCCAGCAGAGCCGGGGGTGGCTACACCTTC. It encodes CASRAGGGYTF.